This T cell receptor (beta chain) was recorded in a study of a mutant IDH1 vaccine in newly diagnosed glioma. Study-wide context: Patients came in for eight vaccinations, in weeks 1, 3, 5, 7, 11, 15, 19 and 23.

V was shortened by 3 bases and J by 4 bases, with 16 bases between the two germline ends. The germline CDR1 and CDR2 sequences are SGHTA and FQGNSA. This CDR3 is built from 16 residues. Generated by immunoSEQ multiplex PCR, the TCRdb table keeps only in-frame clones and is missing some. The sample includes 45,000 to 65,000 clones, roughly nine tenths of them seen just once. Time point meaning: week 11, during vaccination. The investigators gave 300 ug of mutant IDH1 20-mer peptide in each vaccine dose, together with topical imiquimod. As to this clone: As yet, its antigen is unknown.

The chain joins TRBV7-2 to TRBJ2-1; D gene unclear. Here the sequenced sample was PBMCs, taken from a glioma patient whose treatment included an IDH1 peptide vaccine. This clonotype was sampled from a middle-aged man with glioma. The CDR3 sequence: CASSLIQNARYNEQFF. The CDR3 DNA is TGTGCCAGCAGCTTGATCCAAAATGCGAGGTACAATGAGCAGTTCTTC.